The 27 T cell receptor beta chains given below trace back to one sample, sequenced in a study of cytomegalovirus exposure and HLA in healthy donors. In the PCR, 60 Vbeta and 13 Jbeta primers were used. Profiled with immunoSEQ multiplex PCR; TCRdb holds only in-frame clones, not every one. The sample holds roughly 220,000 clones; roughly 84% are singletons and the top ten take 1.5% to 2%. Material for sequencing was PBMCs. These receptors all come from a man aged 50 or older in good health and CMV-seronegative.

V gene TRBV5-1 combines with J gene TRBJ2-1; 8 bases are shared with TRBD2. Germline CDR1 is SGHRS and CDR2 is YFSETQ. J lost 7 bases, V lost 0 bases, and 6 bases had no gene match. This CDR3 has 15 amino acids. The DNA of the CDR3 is TGCGCCAGCAGCTTGGTCGGGGCGGGAGGTAATGAGCAGTTCTTC. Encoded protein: CASSLVGAGGNEQFF.

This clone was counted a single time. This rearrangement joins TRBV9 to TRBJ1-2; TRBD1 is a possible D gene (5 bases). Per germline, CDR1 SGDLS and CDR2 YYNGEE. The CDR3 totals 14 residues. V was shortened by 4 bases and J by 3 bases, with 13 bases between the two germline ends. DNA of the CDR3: TGTGCCAGCAGCTTAGATGCAGGGTACTATGGCTACACCTTC. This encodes CASSLDAGYYGYTF.

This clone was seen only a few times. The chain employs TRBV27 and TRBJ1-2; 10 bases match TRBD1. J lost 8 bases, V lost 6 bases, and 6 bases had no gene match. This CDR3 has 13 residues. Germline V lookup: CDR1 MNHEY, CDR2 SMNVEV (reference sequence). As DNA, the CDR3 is TGTGCCAGCAGGACAGGGGGCCGACAAGGCTACACCTTC. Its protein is CASRTGGRQGYTF.

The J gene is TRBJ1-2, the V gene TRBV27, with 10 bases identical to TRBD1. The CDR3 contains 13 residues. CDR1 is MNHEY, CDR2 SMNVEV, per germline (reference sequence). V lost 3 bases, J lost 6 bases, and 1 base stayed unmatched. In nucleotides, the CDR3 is TGTGCCAGCAGTTTCGGACAGGGGGATGGCTACACCTTC. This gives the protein CASSFGQGDGYTF.

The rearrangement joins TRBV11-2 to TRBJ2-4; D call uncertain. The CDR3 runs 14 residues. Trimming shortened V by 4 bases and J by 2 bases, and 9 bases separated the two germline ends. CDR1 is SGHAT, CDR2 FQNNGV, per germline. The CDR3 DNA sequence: TGTGCCAGCAGCTCCACAGTCTCCAAAAACATTCAGTACTTC. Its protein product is CASSSTVSKNIQYF.

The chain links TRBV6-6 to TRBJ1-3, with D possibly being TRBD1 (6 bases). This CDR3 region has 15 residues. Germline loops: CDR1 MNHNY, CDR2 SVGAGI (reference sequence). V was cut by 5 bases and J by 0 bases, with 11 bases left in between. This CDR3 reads CASSLSTGSGNTIYF. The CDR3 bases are TGTGCCAGCAGTCTATCGACAGGCTCTGGAAACACCATATATTTT.

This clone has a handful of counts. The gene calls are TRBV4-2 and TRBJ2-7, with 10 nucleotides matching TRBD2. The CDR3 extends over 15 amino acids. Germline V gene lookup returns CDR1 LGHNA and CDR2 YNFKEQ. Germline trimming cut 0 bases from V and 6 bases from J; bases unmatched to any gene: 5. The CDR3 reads CASSQDKREGLEQYF. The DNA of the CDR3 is TGTGCCAGCAGCCAAGATAAGCGGGAGGGCCTCGAGCAGTACTTC.

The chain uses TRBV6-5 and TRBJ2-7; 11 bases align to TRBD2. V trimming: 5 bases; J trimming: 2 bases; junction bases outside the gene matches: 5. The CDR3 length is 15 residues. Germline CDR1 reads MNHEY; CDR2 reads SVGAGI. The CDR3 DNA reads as TGTGCCAGCAGTCCTACTAGCGGGAGTGCCTACGAGCAGTACTTC. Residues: CASSPTSGSAYEQYF.

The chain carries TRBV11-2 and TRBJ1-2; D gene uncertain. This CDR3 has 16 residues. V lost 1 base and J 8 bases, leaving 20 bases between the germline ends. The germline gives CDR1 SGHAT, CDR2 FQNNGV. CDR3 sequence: CASSLGPAEGRLGYTF. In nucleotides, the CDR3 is TGTGCCAGCAGCTTAGGGCCGGCCGAGGGTCGGCTAGGCTACACCTTC.

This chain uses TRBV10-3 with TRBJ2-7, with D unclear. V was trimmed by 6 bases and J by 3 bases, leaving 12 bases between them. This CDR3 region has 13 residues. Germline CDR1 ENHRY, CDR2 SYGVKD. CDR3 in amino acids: CAISEESYYEQYF. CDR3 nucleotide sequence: TGTGCCATCAGCGAGGAGTCGTACTACGAGCAGTACTTC.

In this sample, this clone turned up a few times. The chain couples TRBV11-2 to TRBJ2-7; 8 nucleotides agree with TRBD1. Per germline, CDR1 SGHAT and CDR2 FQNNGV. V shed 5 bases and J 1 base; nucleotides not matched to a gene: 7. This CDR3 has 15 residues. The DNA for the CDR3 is TGTGCCAGCAGCCCGGGGACAGGCCTTTCCTACGAGCAGTACTTC. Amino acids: CASSPGTGLSYEQYF.

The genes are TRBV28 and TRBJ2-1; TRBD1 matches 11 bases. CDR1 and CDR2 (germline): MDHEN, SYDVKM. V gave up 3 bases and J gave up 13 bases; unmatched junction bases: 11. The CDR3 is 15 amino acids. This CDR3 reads CASSLITGQGVKQFF. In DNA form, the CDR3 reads TGTGCCAGCAGTTTGATAACGGGACAGGGGGTGAAACAGTTCTTC. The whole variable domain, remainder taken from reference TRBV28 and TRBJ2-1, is DVKVTQSSRYLVKRTGEKVFLECVQDMDHENMFWYRQDPGLGLRLIYFSYDVKMKEKGDIPEGYSVSREKKERFSLILESASTNQTSMYLCASSLITGQGVKQFFGPGTRLTVL.

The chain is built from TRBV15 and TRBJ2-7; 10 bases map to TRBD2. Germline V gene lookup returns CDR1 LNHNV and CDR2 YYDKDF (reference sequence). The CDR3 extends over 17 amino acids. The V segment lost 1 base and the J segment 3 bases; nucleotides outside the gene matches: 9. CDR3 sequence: CATSRARVSGRGYEQYF. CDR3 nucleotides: TGTGCCACCAGCAGAGCTAGGGTGAGCGGGAGGGGCTACGAGCAGTACTTC.

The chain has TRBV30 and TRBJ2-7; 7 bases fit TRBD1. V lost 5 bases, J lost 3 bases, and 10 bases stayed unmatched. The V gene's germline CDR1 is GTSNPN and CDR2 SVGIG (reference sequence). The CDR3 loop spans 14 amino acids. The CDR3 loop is CAWGLGQSFYEQYF. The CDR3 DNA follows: TGTGCCTGGGGCTTGGGACAGTCCTTCTACGAGCAGTACTTC.

The CDR3: CASSPTGHRNEQFF. In DNA form, the CDR3 reads TGTGCCAGCAGCCCCACGGGACACCGAAATGAGCAGTTCTTC. The rearrangement uses TRBV28 and TRBJ2-1; tentative D call: TRBD1 (6 bases). The CDR3 loop spans 14 amino acids. Between the trimmed V and J ends, which lost 6 bases and 7 bases, there was a span of 16 bases. Germline loops: CDR1 MDHEN, CDR2 SYDVKM.

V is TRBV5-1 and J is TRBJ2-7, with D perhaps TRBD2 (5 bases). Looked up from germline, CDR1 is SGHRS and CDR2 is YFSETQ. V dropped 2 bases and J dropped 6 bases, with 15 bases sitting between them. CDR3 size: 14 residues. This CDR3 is CASSFSGFRAEQYF. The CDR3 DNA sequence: TGCGCCAGCAGCTTTTCGGGGTTTAGGGCCGAGCAGTACTTC.

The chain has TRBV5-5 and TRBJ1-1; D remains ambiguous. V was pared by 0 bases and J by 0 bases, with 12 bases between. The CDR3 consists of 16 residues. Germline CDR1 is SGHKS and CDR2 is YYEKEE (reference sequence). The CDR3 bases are TGTGCCAGCAGCTTGGAGCGGCAGGCCATGAACACTGAAGCTTTCTTT. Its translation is CASSLERQAMNTEAFF.

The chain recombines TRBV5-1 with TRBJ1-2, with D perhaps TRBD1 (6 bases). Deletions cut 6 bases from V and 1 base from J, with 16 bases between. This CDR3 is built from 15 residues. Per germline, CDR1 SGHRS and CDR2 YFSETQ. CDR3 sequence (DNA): TGCGCCAGCAAGGACAGTCTACCAGATAACTATGGCTACACCTTC. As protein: CASKDSLPDNYGYTF.

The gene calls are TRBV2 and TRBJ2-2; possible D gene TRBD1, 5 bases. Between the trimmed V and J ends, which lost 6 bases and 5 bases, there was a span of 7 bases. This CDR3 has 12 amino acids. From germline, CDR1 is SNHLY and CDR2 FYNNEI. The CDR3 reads CASRQETGELFF. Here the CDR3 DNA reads TGTGCCAGCAGACAGGAGACCGGGGAGCTGTTTTTT.

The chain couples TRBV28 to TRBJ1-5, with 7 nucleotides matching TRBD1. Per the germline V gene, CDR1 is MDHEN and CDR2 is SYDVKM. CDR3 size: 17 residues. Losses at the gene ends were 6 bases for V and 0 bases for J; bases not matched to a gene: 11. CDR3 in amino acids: CASSPTGWGNSNQPQHF. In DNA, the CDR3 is TGTGCCAGCAGCCCGACAGGGTGGGGGAATAGCAATCAGCCCCAGCATTTT. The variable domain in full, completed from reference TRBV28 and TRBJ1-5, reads DVKVTQSSRYLVKRTGEKVFLECVQDMDHENMFWYRQDPGLGLRLIYFSYDVKMKEKGDIPEGYSVSREKKERFSLILESASTNQTSMYLCASSPTGWGNSNQPQHFGDGTRLSIL.

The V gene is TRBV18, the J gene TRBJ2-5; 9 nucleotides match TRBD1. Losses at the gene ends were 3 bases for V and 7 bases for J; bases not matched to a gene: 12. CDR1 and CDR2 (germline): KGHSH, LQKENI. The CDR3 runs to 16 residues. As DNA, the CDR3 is TGTGCCAGCTCACCCTCGACAGGGGGTTATGGCGTGACCCAGTACTTC. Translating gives CASSPSTGGYGVTQYF.

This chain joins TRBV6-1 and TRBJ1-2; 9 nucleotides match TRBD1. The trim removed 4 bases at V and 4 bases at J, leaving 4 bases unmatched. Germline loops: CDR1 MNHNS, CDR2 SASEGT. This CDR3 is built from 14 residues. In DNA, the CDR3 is TGTGCCAGCAGTGCCGGACAGGGGAGCTATGGCTACACCTTC. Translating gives CASSAGQGSYGYTF.

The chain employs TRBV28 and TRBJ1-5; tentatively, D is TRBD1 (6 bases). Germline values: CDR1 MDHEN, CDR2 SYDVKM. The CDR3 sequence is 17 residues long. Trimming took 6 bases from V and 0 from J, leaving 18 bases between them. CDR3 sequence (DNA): TGTGCCAGCAGAGGAGATCCGGACAGACATAGCAATCAGCCCCAGCATTTT. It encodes CASRGDPDRHSNQPQHF.

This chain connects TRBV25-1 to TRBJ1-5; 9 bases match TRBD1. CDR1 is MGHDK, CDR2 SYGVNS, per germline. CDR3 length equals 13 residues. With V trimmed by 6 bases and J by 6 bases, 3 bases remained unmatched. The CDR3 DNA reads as TGTGCCAGCAGGGGACAGGGCAGTCAGCCCCAGCATTTT. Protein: CASRGQGSQPQHF.

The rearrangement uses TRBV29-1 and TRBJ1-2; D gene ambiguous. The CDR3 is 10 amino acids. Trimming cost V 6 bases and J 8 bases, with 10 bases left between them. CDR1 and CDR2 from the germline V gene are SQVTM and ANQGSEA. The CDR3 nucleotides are TGCAGCGTCACGACAAACGGCTACACCTTC. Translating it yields CSVTTNGYTF.

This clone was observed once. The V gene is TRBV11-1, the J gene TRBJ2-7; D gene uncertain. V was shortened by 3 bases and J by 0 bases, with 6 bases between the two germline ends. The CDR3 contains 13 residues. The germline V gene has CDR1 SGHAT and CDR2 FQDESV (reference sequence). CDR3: CASSLGVSYEQYF. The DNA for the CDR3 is TGTGCCAGCAGCTTGGGCGTCTCCTACGAGCAGTACTTC.

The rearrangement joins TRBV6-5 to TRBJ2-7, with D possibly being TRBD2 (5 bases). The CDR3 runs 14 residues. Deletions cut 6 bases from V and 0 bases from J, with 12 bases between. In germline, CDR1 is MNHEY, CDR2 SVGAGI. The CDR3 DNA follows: TGTGCCAGCAGGGCGGCGGGTGGCTCCTACGAGCAGTACTTC. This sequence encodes CASRAAGGSYEQYF.